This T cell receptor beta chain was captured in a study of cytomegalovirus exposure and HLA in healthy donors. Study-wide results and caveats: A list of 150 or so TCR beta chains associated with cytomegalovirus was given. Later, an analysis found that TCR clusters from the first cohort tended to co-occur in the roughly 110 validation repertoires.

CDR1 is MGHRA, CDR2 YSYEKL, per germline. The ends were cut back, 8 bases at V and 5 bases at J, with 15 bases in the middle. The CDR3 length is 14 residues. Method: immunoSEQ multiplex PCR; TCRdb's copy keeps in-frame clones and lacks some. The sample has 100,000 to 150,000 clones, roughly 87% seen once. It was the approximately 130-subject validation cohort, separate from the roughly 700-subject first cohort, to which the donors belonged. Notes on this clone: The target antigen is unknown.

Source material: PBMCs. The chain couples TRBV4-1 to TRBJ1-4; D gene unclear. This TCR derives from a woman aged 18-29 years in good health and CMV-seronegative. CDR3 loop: CASGLSVGNEKLFF. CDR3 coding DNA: TGCGCCAGCGGCCTTTCTGTGGGCAATGAAAAACTGTTTTTT.